This TCR beta chain was identified during a study of blood T cell repertoires in COVID-19. As for the study in general: There were acute and convalescent COVID-19 samples, and they came from the United States, Italy and Spain.

Germline V gene data show CDR1 as LNHNV and CDR2 as YYDKDF (reference sequence). V was pared by 3 bases and J by 2 bases, with 11 bases of the junction left unmatched. The CDR3 runs to 18 residues. Libraries were prepared by immunoSEQ multiplex PCR; TCRdb keeps only in-frame clonotypes and omits some of them. The table includes 70,000 or so clones, about four fifths detected once. In this sample, this clone turned up many times. The chain employs TRBV15 and TRBJ2-2; 8 bases are a match to TRBD2. The TCR sequence derives from a woman of 80 years or more with acute or convalescent COVID-19. What was sequenced was peripheral blood. CDR3 sequence: CATSRFGRRGENTGELFF. The CDR3 DNA reads as TGTGCCACCAGCAGGTTCGGAAGGCGGGGGGAAAACACCGGGGAGCTGTTTTTT.